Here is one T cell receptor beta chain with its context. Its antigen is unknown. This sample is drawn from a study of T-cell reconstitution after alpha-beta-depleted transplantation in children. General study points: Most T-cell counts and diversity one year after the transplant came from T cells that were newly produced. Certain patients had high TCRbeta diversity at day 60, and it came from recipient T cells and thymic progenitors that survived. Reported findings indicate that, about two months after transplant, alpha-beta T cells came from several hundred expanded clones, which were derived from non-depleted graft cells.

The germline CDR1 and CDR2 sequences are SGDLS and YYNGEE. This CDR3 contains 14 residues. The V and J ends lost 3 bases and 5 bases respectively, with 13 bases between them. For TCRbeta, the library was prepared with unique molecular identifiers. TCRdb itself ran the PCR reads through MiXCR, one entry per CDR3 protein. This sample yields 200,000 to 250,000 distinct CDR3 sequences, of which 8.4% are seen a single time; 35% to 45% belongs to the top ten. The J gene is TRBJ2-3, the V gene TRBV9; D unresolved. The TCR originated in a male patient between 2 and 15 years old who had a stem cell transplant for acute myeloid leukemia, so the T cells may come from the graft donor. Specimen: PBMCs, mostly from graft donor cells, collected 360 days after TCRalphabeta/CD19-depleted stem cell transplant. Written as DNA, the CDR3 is TGTGCCAGCAGCGCGGACCTTTTTATAGATACGCAGTATTTT. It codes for CASSADLFIDTQYF.